These T cell receptor beta chains were read from a single sample in a study of blood T cell repertoires in COVID-19. Sequencing was performed with immunoSEQ multiplex PCR; in TCRdb, only in-frame clones are kept and a portion is missing. The sample includes fewer than 40,000 clones, approximately 91% of them seen just once. Material for sequencing was peripheral blood. These receptors were obtained from a man aged 70 or older with active COVID-19. Both conserved end residues are part of each CDR3. A D gene is named only where the DNA matches it firmly. Clone size is given for some rows only: seen once, a few or many times, or a class if the clone is expanded.

TRBJ1-1 TRBD1 - TRBV4-3 CASSQDRDRVTEAFF TGCGCCAGCAGCCAAGACAGAGACAGGGTCACTGAAGCTTTCTTT
TRBJ2-1 - - TRBV7-9 CASSKLGDLSQFF TGTGCCAGCAGCAAACTCGGGGACTTGTCGCAGTTCTTC
TRBJ2-1 TRBD2 - TRBV10-3 CAIMGQGTSGRVNEQFF TGTGCCATCATGGGACAAGGGACTAGCGGGAGGGTGAATGAGCAGTTCTTC
TRBJ2-7 - few TRBV6-5 CASSYSDSTGYEQYF TGTGCCAGCAGTTACTCGGACTCTACTGGCTACGAGCAGTACTTC
TRBJ2-4 - - TRBV2 CASSEFTKNIQYF TGTGCCAGCAGTGAATTCACCAAAAACATTCAGTACTTC
TRBJ1-2 - - TRBV19 CASKAAAGANYGYTF TGTGCCAGTAAGGCGGCCGCAGGGGCGAACTATGGCTACACCTTC
TRBJ1-1 - - TRBV5-1 CASSYLEGARAAFF TGCGCCAGCAGCTACCTCGAGGGAGCCCGTGCAGCTTTCTTT
TRBJ1-4 - - TRBV4-1 CASSQSRQGRGEKLFF TGCGCCAGCAGCCAATCTCGGCAGGGTAGGGGTGAAAAACTGTTTTTT
TRBJ1-2 - - TRBV29-1 CSAPDRREVGGYTF TGCAGCGCTCCGGACCGCCGGGAGGTGGGTGGCTACACCTTC
TRBJ2-7 TRBD1 - TRBV28 CASSPRGGPSPEQYF TGTGCCAGCAGTCCCCGAGGGGGCCCTTCCCCCGAGCAGTACTTC
TRBJ1-5 - - TRBV19 CASKNGDNSNQPQHF TGTGCCAGTAAGAACGGGGATAATAGCAATCAGCCCCAGCATTTT